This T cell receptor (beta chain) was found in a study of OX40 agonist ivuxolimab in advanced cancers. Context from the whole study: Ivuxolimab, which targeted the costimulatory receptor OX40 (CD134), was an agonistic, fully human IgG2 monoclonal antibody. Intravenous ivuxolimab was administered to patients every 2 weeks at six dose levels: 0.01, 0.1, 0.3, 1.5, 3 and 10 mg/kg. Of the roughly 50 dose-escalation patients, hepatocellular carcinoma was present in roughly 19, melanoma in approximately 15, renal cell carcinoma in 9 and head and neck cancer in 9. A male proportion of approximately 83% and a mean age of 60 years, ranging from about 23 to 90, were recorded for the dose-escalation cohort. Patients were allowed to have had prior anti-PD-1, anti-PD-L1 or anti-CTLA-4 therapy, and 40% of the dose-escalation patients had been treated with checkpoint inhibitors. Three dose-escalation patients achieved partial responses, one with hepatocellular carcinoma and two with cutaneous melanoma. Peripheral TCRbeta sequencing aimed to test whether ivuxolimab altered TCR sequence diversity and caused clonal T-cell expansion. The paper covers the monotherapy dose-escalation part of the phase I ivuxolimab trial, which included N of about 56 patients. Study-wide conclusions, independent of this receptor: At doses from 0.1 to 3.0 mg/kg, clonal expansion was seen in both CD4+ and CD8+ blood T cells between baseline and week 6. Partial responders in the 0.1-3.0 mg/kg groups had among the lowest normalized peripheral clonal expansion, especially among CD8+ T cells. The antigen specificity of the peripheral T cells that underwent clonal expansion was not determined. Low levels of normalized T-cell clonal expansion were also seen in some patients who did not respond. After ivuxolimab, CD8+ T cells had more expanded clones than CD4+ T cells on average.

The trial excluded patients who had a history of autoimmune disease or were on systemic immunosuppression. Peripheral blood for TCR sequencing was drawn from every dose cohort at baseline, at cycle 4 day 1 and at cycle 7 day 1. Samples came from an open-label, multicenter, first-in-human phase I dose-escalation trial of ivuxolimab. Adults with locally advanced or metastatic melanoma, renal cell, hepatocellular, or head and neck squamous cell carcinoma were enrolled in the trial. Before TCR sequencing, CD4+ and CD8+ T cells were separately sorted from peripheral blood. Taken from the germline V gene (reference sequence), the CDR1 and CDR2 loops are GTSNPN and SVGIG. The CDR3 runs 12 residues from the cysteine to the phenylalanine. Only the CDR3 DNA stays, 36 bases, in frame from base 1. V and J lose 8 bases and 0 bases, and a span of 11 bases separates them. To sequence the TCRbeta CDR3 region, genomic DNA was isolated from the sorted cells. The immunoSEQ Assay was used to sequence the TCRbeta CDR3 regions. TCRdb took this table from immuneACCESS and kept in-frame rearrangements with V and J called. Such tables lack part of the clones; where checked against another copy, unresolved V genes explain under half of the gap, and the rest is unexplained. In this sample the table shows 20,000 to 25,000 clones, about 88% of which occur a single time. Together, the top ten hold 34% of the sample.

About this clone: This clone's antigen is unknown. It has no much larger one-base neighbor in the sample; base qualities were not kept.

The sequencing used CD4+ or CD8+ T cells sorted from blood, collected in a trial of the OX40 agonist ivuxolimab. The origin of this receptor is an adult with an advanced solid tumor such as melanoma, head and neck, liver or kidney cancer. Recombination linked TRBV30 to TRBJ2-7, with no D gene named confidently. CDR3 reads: CAALPSSYEQYF. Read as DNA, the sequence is TGTGCCGCCTTGCCCAGCTCCTACGAGCAGTACTTC.